The subject of this entry is one T cell receptor (beta chain). This specimen belongs to a study of blood T cell repertoires in COVID-19. J gave up 0 bases and V 8 bases, and 7 bases lay outside the gene matches. The germline gives CDR1 SNHLY, CDR2 FYNNEI. The CDR3 length is 15 residues. The assay was immunoSEQ multiplex PCR, and TCRdb's table has in-frame clones only and misses some. The sample has fewer than 350,000 clones; roughly 90% are singletons. The clonotype comes from a woman younger than 45 with COVID-19, enrolled during active disease. The sequencing input was peripheral blood. The chain is built from TRBV2 and TRBJ2-5; 9 bases fit TRBD2. CDR3 bases: TGTGCCAGCCGTCGGGGCGGGGGGGACCAAGAGACCCAGTACTTC. Translation gives CASRRGGGDQETQYF.